The count of the clone carrying this T cell receptor beta chain is one. What it recognizes is unknown. Vbeta (60) and Jbeta (13) primers were used in the PCR. The method was immunoSEQ multiplex PCR; TCRdb's version includes in-frame clones alone and lacks a portion of them. This table has about 140,000 clones, around 75% appearing once. The sample belongs to a study of cytomegalovirus exposure and HLA in healthy donors. Study-level background: A previous analysis identified about 110 million unique TCR beta sequences derived from 180 million or so T cells.

General study findings and limits: Reportedly, a later analysis found an Asian-associated ancestry cluster had fewer N-insertions than the approximately 700-donor mean. A later analysis linked a missense variant in DCLRE1C to the trimming of TCR beta V and J genes.

The CDR3 contains 15 residues. Trimming shortened V by 1 base and J by 1 base, and 10 bases separated the two germline ends. Germline CDR1 and CDR2: MDHEN and SYDVKM. The chain recombines TRBV28 with TRBJ1-1, with D possibly matching TRBD1 (5 bases). This clonotype was obtained from a woman aged 25 to 39 in good health and CMV-seronegative. Input material: PBMCs. The CDR3: CASSLLSRANTEAFF. In DNA form, the CDR3 reads TGTGCCAGCAGTTTATTGTCCAGGGCGAACACTGAAGCTTTCTTT.